The next 8 T cell receptor beta chains were all read from a single sample in a study of long-term antiretroviral therapy in people with HIV (dated by TCRdb to the early 2020s). The immunoSEQ hsTCRB v3.0 assay was used at survey level resolution to sequence the TRB variable region. TCRdb mirrors the immuneACCESS table, restricted to in-frame sequences. Some clones are absent from its copies; in checked studies, under half trace to an unresolved V gene, and the reason for the others is unknown. For this sample the table gives 20,000 to 25,000 clones, of which 86% were detected only once. The ten largest clones add up to less than 5% of the sample. Specimen: unsorted PBMCs, collected 1.3 years after starting antiretroviral therapy. The source is a man between 60 and 75 years old with HIV.

With respect to this clone: Sequence at one end of the junction differs from germline and may be a read error. This rearrangement joins TRBV11-2 to TRBJ1-2, with 7 bases matching TRBD1. Looked up from germline, CDR1 is SGHAT and CDR2 is FQNNGV. This CDR3 contains 13 residues. The DNA of the CDR3 is TGTGCCAGCAGCTTAGATTACCGGACAGGAGGATACTTC. Translated, it gives CASSLDYRTGGYF.

CDR3 protein: CASSSVVGVRDTIYF. The CDR3 nucleotides are TGCGCCAGCAGCTCGGTAGTCGGGGTTAGGGACACCATATATTTT. The V and J genes are TRBV5-1 and TRBJ1-3; D not resolved. V lost 3 bases to trimming and J lost 8 bases, with 18 bases between them. There are 15 residues in the CDR3. Germline CDR1 is SGHRS and CDR2 is YFSETQ.

The chain links TRBV15 to TRBJ2-7; 10 bases fit TRBD1. V shed 2 bases and J 4 bases; nucleotides not matched to a gene: 11. This CDR3 has 17 amino acids. Germline V gene data show CDR1 as LNHNV and CDR2 as YYDKDF (reference sequence). The CDR3 spells CATSRWDRGGGSYEQYF. The CDR3 DNA follows: TGTGCCACCAGCAGATGGGACAGGGGCGGGGGATCATACGAGCAGTACTTC.

The chain couples TRBV5-1 to TRBJ2-2; 9 bases line up with TRBD2. Germline CDR1 SGHRS, CDR2 YFSETQ. After removal of 0 bases from V and 7 bases from J, the junction contained 7 bases not matched to a gene. The length of the CDR3 is 16 residues. The DNA of the CDR3 is TGCGCCAGCAGCTTGGAGTTGCGGGGGGGCTACGGGGAGCTGTTTTTT. Translated: CASSLELRGGYGELFF.

The chain has TRBV9 and TRBJ2-3, with 11 bases identical to TRBD2. Germline loops: CDR1 SGDLS, CDR2 YYNGEE. This CDR3 is built from 17 residues. After removal of 0 bases from V and 0 bases from J, the junction contained 3 bases not matched to a gene. CDR3 amino acids: CASSVGTSGRSTDTQYF. In DNA form, the CDR3 reads TGTGCCAGCAGCGTAGGGACTAGCGGGCGGAGCACAGATACGCAGTATTTT.

There are a few counts of this clone. The genes are TRBV7-2 and TRBJ1-2; 8 bases fit TRBD1. The CDR3 sequence is 14 residues long. J gave up 3 bases and V 3 bases, and 3 bases lay outside the gene matches. Germline V gives CDR1 SGHTA, CDR2 FQGNSA. CDR3 DNA sequence: TGTGCCAGCAGCTTTCTACAGGGGGACTATGGCTACACCTTC. This encodes CASSFLQGDYGYTF.

The rearrangement joins TRBV27 to TRBJ1-2, with 8 bases that match TRBD1. Trimming at V came to 4 bases and at J to 6 bases, leaving 7 bases not matched to a gene. The CDR3 has 14 residues. Per germline, CDR1 MNHEY and CDR2 SMNVEV (reference sequence). DNA for the CDR3: TGTGCCAGCAGTTCATTGGACAGGGCTGATGGCTACACCTTC. It yields the protein CASSSLDRADGYTF.

The chain joins TRBV7-2 to TRBJ1-2; a possible D gene is TRBD1 (5 bases). This CDR3 has 16 amino acids. V shed 5 bases and J shed 1 base, with 17 bases lying between them. In germline, CDR1 is SGHTA, CDR2 FQGNSA. The CDR3 DNA is TGTGCCAGCAGCCCTCCGTCCCGGGACGGTAACTATGGCTACACCTTC. Residues: CASSPPSRDGNYGYTF. Full variable domain (rest looked up from reference TRBV7-2 and TRBJ1-2): GAGVSQSPSNKVTEKGKDVELRCDPISGHTALYWYRQSLGQGLEFLIYFQGNSAPDKSGLPSDRFSAERTGGSVSTLTIQRTQQEDSAVYLCASSPPSRDGNYGYTFGSGTRLTVV.